What follows describes a single T cell receptor beta chain. The protocol was immunoSEQ multiplex PCR, while the TCRdb copy is restricted to in-frame clones and leaves out a portion. There are about 50,000 clones in the sample; around 86% occur only once, and 6% to 7% lies in the top ten. The CDR3 is made up of 15 amino acids. The germline V gene encodes CDR1 SGHNT and CDR2 YENEEA. Germline trimming cut 5 bases from V and 4 bases from J; bases unmatched to any gene: 11. This sample is drawn from a study of blood T cell repertoires in COVID-19. Overall study context: COVID-19 samples, acute and convalescent, were from the United States, Italy and Spain.

The chain has TRBV11-3 and TRBJ2-7; TRBD2 matches at 7 bases. This clonotype was sampled from a man aged 50 or older with active COVID-19. The sample taken for sequencing was peripheral blood. In nucleotides, the CDR3 is TGTGCCAGCAGCCCGGGGGGTAGCGTCGGGTACGAGCAGTACTTC. This sequence encodes CASSPGGSVGYEQYF.